This T cell receptor beta chain was observed in a study of cytomegalovirus exposure and HLA in healthy donors. Looking at the study overall: Early released data had about 80 million unique TCRs, all coming from HLA-typed donors.

The PCR had 60 Vbeta and 13 Jbeta primers. TCRdb's table, derived via immunoSEQ multiplex PCR, lists solely in-frame clones and lacks some. Altogether approximately 190,000 clones are present, about 86% being singletons, with the ten largest covering over 1.5%. With 8 bases removed from V and 2 bases from J, the gap between germline ends came to 7 bases. Germline-derived CDR1 and CDR2 are MNHEY and SVGAGI. The CDR3 has 11 residues. The sequence came from a man aged 35-49 years in good health and CMV-seropositive. The chain recombines TRBV6-5 with TRBJ2-7; TRBD2 might be the D (6 bases). Sample: PBMCs. The CDR3: CASGRPYEQYF. In DNA, the CDR3 is TGTGCCAGCGGGAGGCCCTACGAGCAGTACTTC.